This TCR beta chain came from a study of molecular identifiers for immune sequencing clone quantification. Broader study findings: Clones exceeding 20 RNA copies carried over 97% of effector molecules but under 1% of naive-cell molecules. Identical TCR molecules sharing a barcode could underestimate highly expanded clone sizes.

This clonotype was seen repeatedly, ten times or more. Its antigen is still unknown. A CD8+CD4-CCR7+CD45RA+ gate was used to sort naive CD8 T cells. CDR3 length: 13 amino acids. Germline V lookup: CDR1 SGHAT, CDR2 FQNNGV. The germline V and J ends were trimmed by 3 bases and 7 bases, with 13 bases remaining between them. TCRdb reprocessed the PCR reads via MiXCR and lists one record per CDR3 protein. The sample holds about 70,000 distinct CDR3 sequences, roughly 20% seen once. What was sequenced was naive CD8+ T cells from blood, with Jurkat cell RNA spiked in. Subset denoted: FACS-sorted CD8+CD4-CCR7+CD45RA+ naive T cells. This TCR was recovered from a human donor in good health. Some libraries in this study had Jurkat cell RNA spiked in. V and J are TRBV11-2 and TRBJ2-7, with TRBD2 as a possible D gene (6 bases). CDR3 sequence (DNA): TGTGCCAGCAGCTTCCCCGGGGGTAGGGAGCAGTACTTC. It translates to CASSFPGGREQYF.